This section outlines one T cell receptor (beta chain) sequence together with its context. Antigen: not known. The data stem from a study of T-cell reconstitution after alpha-beta-depleted transplantation in children. A TCRbeta library incorporating unique molecular identifiers was prepared. TCRdb processed the PCR reads anew with MiXCR; each CDR3 protein has one entry. Among 800,000 to 1,000,000 distinct CDR3 sequences listed, about 30% were seen once. The study, taken as a whole, reports: Recipient T cells and thymic progenitors that survived were the source of the high TCRbeta diversity seen at day 60 in some patients.

The ends were cut back, 0 bases at V and 6 bases at J, with 6 bases in the middle. The CDR3 is made up of 13 amino acids. From germline, CDR1 is KGHSH and CDR2 LQKENI. The rearrangement links TRBV18 to TRBJ2-1, with no clear D. The sequence was obtained from a boy under three years old who had a stem cell transplant for SCID, so the T cells may come from the graft donor. The input for sequencing was PBMCs, mostly from graft donor cells, taken 360 days after TCRalphabeta/CD19-depleted stem cell transplant. CDR3 region: CASSPPVVNEQFF. The CDR3 bases are TGTGCCAGCTCACCACCGGTAGTCAATGAGCAGTTCTTC.